Listed below are T cell receptor beta chains from one sample, sequenced in a study of response to subunit inactivated influenza vaccine. TCRdb re-called the RT-PCR reads with MiXCR, one entry per CDR3 protein. This table holds around 790,000 distinct CDR3 sequences, over 20% found once. Sample: PBMCs from blood, taken more than 4 days after vaccination. The source is a man over 45 who received an inactivated influenza vaccine. Each CDR3 is given with its conserved first and last residue. The D gene is left open where the match is weak. Clone size, where shown, is once, few, many, or a class for clones that have expanded.

-	TRBV18	TRBJ2-7	-	CASSPTDFEQYF	TGTGCCAGCTCACCTACAGATTTCGAACAGTACTTC
-	TRBV15	TRBJ2-1	many	CATSRLDSSYNEQFF	TGTGCCACCAGCAGACTCGACAGCTCCTACAATGAGCAGTTCTTC
-	TRBV4-1	TRBJ1-5	few	CASSQVGRAGQPQHF	TGCGCCAGCAGCCAAGTCGGCAGGGCAGGTCAGCCCCAGCATTTT
-	TRBV4-3	TRBJ1-5	few	CASSQEAARGQPQHF	TGCGCCAGCAGCCAAGAAGCTGCCAGGGGCCAGCCCCAGCATTTT
TRBD2	TRBV7-2	TRBJ2-3	-	CASSFSSGGGSTDTQYF	TGTGCCAGCAGCTTTTCTAGCGGGGGGGGGAGCACAGATACGCAGTATTTT
-	TRBV10-3	TRBJ1-5	-	CAISENGQPQHF	TGTGCCATCAGTGAGAACGGTCAGCCCCAGCATTTT
-	TRBV20-1	TRBJ2-5	-	CSARDLGATQETQYF	TGCAGTGCTAGAGATTTGGGGGCCACTCAAGAGACCCAGTACTTC
-	TRBV12-3/TRBV12-4	TRBJ2-1	-	CASSSDREQFF	TGTGCCAGCAGTTCAGACAGGGAGCAGTTCTTC
TRBD1	TRBV7-2	TRBJ2-7	once	CASSSDRGVGEQYF	TGTGCCAGCAGCTCGGACAGGGGCGTTGGCGAGCAGTACTTC
-	TRBV12-3/TRBV12-4	TRBJ2-1	-	CASSMAGRDNEQFF	TGTGCCAGCAGTATGGCAGGACGTGACAATGAGCAGTTCTTC
-	TRBV11-2	TRBJ2-3	once	CASSLALIYRDPTQYF	TGTGCCAGCAGCTTAGCACTGATATACAGGGACCCTACGCAGTATTTT
TRBD1	TRBV10-3	TRBJ2-6	-	CAIKNRGLGANVLTF	TGTGCCATCAAGAACAGGGGGCTTGGGGCCAACGTCCTGACTTTC
-	TRBV5-1	TRBJ2-1	many	CASTFSGSSYNEQFF	TGCGCCAGCACCTTTAGTGGGAGCTCCTACAATGAGCAGTTCTTC
TRBD1	TRBV7-2	TRBJ1-1	many	CASSQGDGSEAFF	TGTGCCAGCAGCCAGGGGGACGGGTCTGAAGCTTTCTTT
TRBD1	TRBV10-1	TRBJ2-7	-	CASSEWTGSVYEQYF	TGCGCCAGCAGTGAGTGGACAGGGTCGGTATACGAGCAGTACTTC
-	TRBV7-3	TRBJ1-1	-	CASSTGSDTEAFF	TGTGCCAGCAGCACCGGTTCGGACACTGAAGCTTTCTTT
TRBD1	TRBV6-1	TRBJ1-1	-	CASRRDRDAEAFF	TGTGCCAGCAGACGGGACAGGGATGCTGAAGCTTTCTTT
-	TRBV4-1	TRBJ1-6	few	CASSQERGSPNSPLHF	TGCGCCAGCAGCCAAGAACGAGGCAGCCCCAATTCACCCCTCCACTTT
-	TRBV6-2/TRBV6-3	TRBJ2-7	few	CASSRGQLLYEQYF	TGTGCCAGCAGCCGCGGACAGCTACTCTACGAGCAGTACTTC
-	TRBV29-1	TRBJ2-7	-	CSVGSRASAYEQYF	TGCAGCGTTGGTAGCAGGGCAAGCGCCTACGAGCAGTACTTC
-	TRBV4-1	TRBJ1-2	-	CASSPKTGSYGYTF	TGCGCCAGCAGCCCAAAGACGGGGAGTTATGGCTACACCTTC
-	TRBV30	TRBJ2-1	few	CACATGLTYNEQFF	TGTGCCTGTGCAACGGGACTTACCTACAATGAGCAGTTCTTC
TRBD1	TRBV7-8	TRBJ2-7	-	CASSSLRTGGHEQYF	TGTGCCAGCAGCTCACTTCGGACAGGGGGCCACGAGCAGTACTTC
-	TRBV29-1	TRBJ2-3	few	CSVEDRFTGTHTDTQYF	TGCAGCGTTGAAGATCGGTTTACCGGGACTCACACAGATACGCAGTATTTT
-	TRBV6-5	TRBJ2-5	-	CAKVQETQYF	TGTGCCAAAGTCCAAGAGACCCAGTACTTC
-	TRBV5-1	TRBJ1-4	few	CASSFGGTAATNEKLFF	TGCGCCAGCAGCTTCGGCGGGACGGCCGCAACTAATGAAAAACTGTTTTTT
TRBD2	TRBV4-2	TRBJ2-1	-	CASSDLTGKLAGGYSYNEQFF	TGTGCCAGCAGCGACCTAACAGGGAAACTAGCGGGGGGGTACTCCTACAATGAGCAGTTCTTC
-	TRBV6-1	TRBJ2-1	-	CASRTDHYNEQFF	TGTGCCAGCCGGACAGACCATTACAATGAGCAGTTCTTC
TRBD1	TRBV3-1	TRBJ1-2	-	CASSETGGAYTREGYTF	TGTGCCAGCAGCGAAACAGGGGGCGCCTATACAAGAGAAGGCTACACCTTC
TRBD2	TRBV4-2	TRBJ2-2	-	CASSQDRASGIRNTGELFF	TGTGCCAGCAGCCAAGATAGGGCTAGCGGGATTAGGAACACCGGGGAGCTGTTTTTT
TRBD1	TRBV4-2	TRBJ2-7	-	CASSQDIGGQGSYEQYF	TGTGCCAGCAGCCAAGATATAGGGGGACAGGGCTCCTACGAGCAGTACTTC
-	TRBV2	TRBJ2-6	-	CASFRAGANVLTF	TGTGCCAGCTTCAGGGCTGGGGCCAACGTCCTGACTTTC
TRBD1	TRBV12-3/TRBV12-4	TRBJ2-5	-	CATAGGRQETQYF	TGTGCCACCGCAGGGGGTAGGCAAGAGACCCAGTACTTC